This T cell receptor beta chain was documented in a study of naive and memory T cell subsets. Two oligonucleotides, mixed equimolar, formed the beta constant-region primer covering TRBC1 and TRBC2. Ligated cDNA was amplified by four rounds of PCR with nested alpha and beta constant-region primers and SP2. Ligation attached a single-stranded oligonucleotide with a 12-nucleotide UMI and the SP2 primer to the cDNA 3' end. TCRdb re-analysed the UMI-ligation and nested PCR reads in MiXCR, keeping a single row per CDR3 protein. The sample includes about 150,000 distinct CDR3 sequences, roughly 22% of them seen just once. The sample holds many counts of this clonotype. Antigen unknown. After the first PCR, alpha and beta chain libraries were processed separately. After CD4 positive bead selection, the CD4-negative fraction gave CD8 T cells. Cells stained for CD3, CD4, CD8, CD45RA, CD27 and viability were sorted into four CD45RA/CD27 subsets.

Study-wide points: Naive repertoires, especially CD8, held a few larger clonotypes, possibly memory cells re-expressing CD45RA.

V lost 10 bases, J lost 3 bases, and 6 bases stayed unmatched. CDR1 and CDR2 from the germline V gene are MRHNA and SNTAGT. The CDR3 sequence is 14 residues long. The sequence came from a human donor in good health. The specimen sequenced was naive CD4+ T cells from blood. The V and J genes are TRBV6-4 and TRBJ2-3; 11 bases map to TRBD1. This chain's CDR3 is CATGTGGRTDTQYF. DNA for the CDR3: TGTGCCACCGGGACAGGGGGACGGACAGATACGCAGTATTTT.